What follows is one TCR beta chain and its context. Its antigen is undetermined. This entry is derived from a study of T cell responses to AZD1222 COVID-19 vaccine. General study findings and limits: No repertoire was sampled before or during the peak T cell response, only after it. Baseline serology detected seropositivity in only 5 or 6 AZD1222 recipients. A rise in Spike-specific TCR breadth and depth followed two AZD1222 doses. Reports say nearly half of spike-specific TCRs go after unmutated variant regions.

The CDR3 runs 14 residues. Germline CDR1 and CDR2: MDHEN and SYDVKM. V lost 3 bases to trimming and J lost 10 bases, with 16 bases between them. The data were produced by immunoSEQ multiplex PCR, yet TCRdb's version contains in-frame clones alone and is incomplete. This table holds around 150,000 clones, about 91% found once. Here the sequenced sample was peripheral blood, taken on day 0 of MenACWY control vaccination. This rearrangement joins TRBV28 to TRBJ2-1; perhaps D is TRBD1 or TRBD2 (5 bases each). The TCR was taken from an adult in good health. The CDR3: CASSLVGRRGEQFF. CDR3 sequence (DNA): TGTGCCAGCAGTTTGGTGGGACGCCGTGGGGAGCAGTTCTTC. The entire variable domain, with the rest obtained from reference TRBV28 and TRBJ2-1, is as follows: DVKVTQSSRYLVKRTGEKVFLECVQDMDHENMFWYRQDPGLGLRLIYFSYDVKMKEKGDIPEGYSVSREKKERFSLILESASTNQTSMYLCASSLVGRRGEQFFGPGTRLTVL.